A single sample is the source of the 18 T cell receptor beta chains below, sequenced in a study of cytomegalovirus exposure and HLA in healthy donors. PCR was performed using 60 Vbeta and 13 Jbeta primers. Sequencing used immunoSEQ multiplex PCR; TCRdb keeps in-frame clones, though not all of them. The sample records approximately 84,000 clones, 74% being singletons. The material sequenced was PBMCs. These receptors all come from a man in his forties in good health and CMV-seropositive.

This chain joins TRBV27 and TRBJ2-7; a weak D match, TRBD2 (6 bases). The germline V and J ends were trimmed by 10 bases and 6 bases, with 19 bases remaining between them. CDR1 is MNHEY, CDR2 SMNVEV, per germline (reference sequence). The CDR3 has 13 amino acids. The CDR3 DNA sequence: TGTGCCACCTCATCGGAGGGTTTCGGCGAGCAGTACTTC. It yields the protein CATSSEGFGEQYF.

The rearrangement joins TRBV7-9 to TRBJ1-6; D may be TRBD1 (5 bases). CDR1 is SEHNR, CDR2 FQNEAQ, per germline (reference sequence). Trimming stripped 7 bases from V and 4 bases from J, with 8 bases between. The CDR3 is 13 residues long. CDR3 DNA sequence: TGTGCCAGCACCCAGGGTTATAATTCACCCCTCCACTTT. Its translation is CASTQGYNSPLHF.

This chain connects TRBV5-6 to TRBJ2-5, with D perhaps matching TRBD2 (7 bases). This CDR3 region has 14 residues. Germline values: CDR1 SGHDT, CDR2 YYEEEE. Between the trimmed V and J ends, which lost 6 bases and 5 bases, there was a span of 17 bases. CDR3 DNA sequence: TGTGCCAGCACCCTGCCGGGGGGCGCGGAGACCCAGTACTTC. Protein: CASTLPGGAETQYF.

This clone has just a few counts. J is TRBJ2-1 and V is TRBV10-2, with a possible D match to TRBD2 (5 bases). Per the germline V gene, CDR1 is WSHSY and CDR2 is SAAADI. V gave up 0 bases and J gave up 3 bases, with 6 bases separating them. CDR3 length equals 14 residues. CDR3 in DNA: TGCGCCAGCAGTGAGTCAGGGAGCTACAATGAGCAGTTCTTC. Its protein is CASSESGSYNEQFF.

V is TRBV11-2 and J is TRBJ2-1; possible D gene TRBD2, 5 bases. V lost 5 bases and J lost 5, with 7 bases in between. Germline loops: CDR1 SGHAT, CDR2 FQNNGV. There are 12 residues in the CDR3. CDR3 in amino acids: CASSVSDNEQFF. The CDR3 bases are TGTGCCAGCAGCGTTAGCGACAATGAGCAGTTCTTC.

This clone was picked up a small number of times. The gene calls are TRBV21-1 and TRBJ2-1; the table's D call, TRBD2, has no DNA check behind it. TRBV21-1 is a recognized pseudogene. CDR3 length: 14 amino acids. In DNA form, the CDR3 reads TGTGCCAGCAGCAAGTCAGCGGGGCCCAATGAGCAGTTCTTC. This encodes CASSKSAGPNEQFF.

V and J are TRBV18 and TRBJ2-1; 8 bases match TRBD2. V was clipped by 0 bases and J by 0 bases; unmatched bases: 7. Germline V CDR1 and CDR2: KGHSH, LQKENI. The CDR3 contains 18 residues. In DNA, the CDR3 is TGTGCCAGCTCACCACCGCCCGGGAGGGGGAGCTCCTACAATGAGCAGTTCTTC. It specifies CASSPPPGRGSSYNEQFF.

The V call is TRBV2, the J call TRBJ2-2; tentatively, D is TRBD1 (7 bases). Trimming stripped 4 bases from V and 1 base from J, with 10 bases between. The length of the CDR3 is 15 residues. Germline lookup yields CDR1 SNHLY and CDR2 FYNNEI. The DNA for the CDR3 is TGTGCCAGCAGTGGTCAGGGGGGGAACACCGGGGAGCTGTTTTTT. Its translation: CASSGQGGNTGELFF.

This sequence joins TRBV5-8 and TRBJ1-5, with D perhaps matching TRBD1 (5 bases). The length of the CDR3 is 15 residues. The V end was cut by 3 bases, the J end by 7 bases, with 17 bases between. Per germline, CDR1 SGHTS and CDR2 YDEGEE. This CDR3 reads CASSSQDQGFQPQHF. The CDR3, as DNA: TGTGCCAGCAGCTCGCAGGACCAGGGTTTCCAGCCCCAGCATTTT.

This clone was recorded once. J is TRBJ2-7 and V is TRBV7-8; 11 bases agree with TRBD2. V was pared by 5 bases and J by 5 bases, with 8 bases of the junction left unmatched. This CDR3 comprises 15 residues. CDR1 is SGHVS and CDR2 is FQNEAQ in the germline V gene. CDR3: CASSPSGTSGNEQYF. For the CDR3, the DNA is TGTGCCAGCAGCCCATCCGGGACTAGCGGTAACGAGCAGTACTTC.

This chain connects TRBV4-1 to TRBJ2-3; 7 positions agree with TRBD2. CDR3 size: 16 residues. J gave up 4 bases and V 0 bases, and 7 bases lay outside the gene matches. Germline V gives CDR1 MGHRA, CDR2 YSYEKL. The CDR3 DNA follows: TGCGCCAGCAGCCAAGAAGGAGCGGGAAGGTCAGATACGCAGTATTTT. This translates into CASSQEGAGRSDTQYF.

The V gene is TRBV27, the J gene TRBJ1-1, with TRBD1 matching 7 bases. J was trimmed by 0 bases and V by 6 bases; bases with no gene match: 1. The CDR3 length is 13 residues. CDR1 MNHEY and CDR2 SMNVEV come from the germline V gene (reference sequence). CDR3 nucleotides: TGTGCCAGCAGGACAGGGCTGAACACTGAAGCTTTCTTT. The encoded protein is CASRTGLNTEAFF.

A single count supports this clone. The chain employs TRBV18 and TRBJ1-1; 9 bases map to TRBD1. The V gene's germline CDR1 is KGHSH and CDR2 LQKENI. The CDR3 covers 17 residues. The trim removed 2 bases at V and 2 bases at J, leaving 9 bases unmatched. CDR3 in amino acids: CASSPRTGEGGNTEAFF. The DNA of the CDR3 is TGTGCCAGCTCACCAAGGACAGGGGAAGGTGGAAACACTGAAGCTTTCTTT.

This clone was counted a few times. This chain links TRBV7-9 with TRBJ2-1, with 10 bases aligning to TRBD2. With V trimmed by 5 bases and J by 7 bases, 2 bases remained unmatched. The CDR3 extends over 13 amino acids. Germline loops: CDR1 SEHNR, CDR2 FQNEAQ (reference sequence). The CDR3 region is CASSLSGGNEQFF. The CDR3 DNA sequence: TGTGCCAGCAGCCTTAGCGGGGGGAATGAGCAGTTCTTC. Full variable domain (missing parts from reference TRBV7-9 and TRBJ2-1): DTGVSQNPRHKITKRGQNVTFRCDPISEHNRLYWYRQTLGQGPEFLTYFQNEAQLEKSRLLSDRFSAERPKGSFSTLEIQRTEQGDSAMYLCASSLSGGNEQFFGPGTRLTVL.

This chain connects TRBV9 to TRBJ1-5; D is unclear. This CDR3 is 15 amino acids long. V lost 0 bases to trimming and J lost 0 bases, with 7 bases between them. CDR1 is SGDLS, CDR2 YYNGEE, per germline. CDR3 DNA sequence: TGTGCCAGCAGCGTAGGGCAGTATAGCAATCAGCCCCAGCATTTT. Translating gives CASSVGQYSNQPQHF.

The genes are TRBV4-3 and TRBJ1-3; D not certain. Germline V lookup: CDR1 LGHNA, CDR2 YSLEER. This CDR3 is built from 15 residues. Deletions cut 1 base from V and 0 bases from J, with 7 bases between. CDR3 sequence: CASSQVPNSGNTIYF. The DNA of the CDR3 is TGCGCCAGCAGCCAAGTCCCCAACTCTGGAAACACCATATATTTT.

The gene calls are TRBV28 and TRBJ2-3; 8 bases line up with TRBD2. The V segment lost 1 base and the J segment 2 bases; nucleotides outside the gene matches: 8. CDR3 length: 17 amino acids. Germline V lookup: CDR1 MDHEN, CDR2 SYDVKM. The CDR3 loop is CASSLFGGGSYTDTQYF. Written as DNA, the CDR3 is TGTGCCAGCAGTTTATTCGGGGGGGGCTCTTACACAGATACGCAGTATTTT.

The J gene is TRBJ2-2, the V gene TRBV15; 7 nucleotides line up with TRBD2. This CDR3 has 18 residues. V was clipped by 0 bases and J by 5 bases; unmatched bases: 12. Germline V lookup: CDR1 LNHNV, CDR2 YYDKDF (reference sequence). In nucleotides, the CDR3 is TGTGCCACCAGCAGAGATCATGCGGGAGAGGTCGAAACCGGGGAGCTGTTTTTT. Translated: CATSRDHAGEVETGELFF.